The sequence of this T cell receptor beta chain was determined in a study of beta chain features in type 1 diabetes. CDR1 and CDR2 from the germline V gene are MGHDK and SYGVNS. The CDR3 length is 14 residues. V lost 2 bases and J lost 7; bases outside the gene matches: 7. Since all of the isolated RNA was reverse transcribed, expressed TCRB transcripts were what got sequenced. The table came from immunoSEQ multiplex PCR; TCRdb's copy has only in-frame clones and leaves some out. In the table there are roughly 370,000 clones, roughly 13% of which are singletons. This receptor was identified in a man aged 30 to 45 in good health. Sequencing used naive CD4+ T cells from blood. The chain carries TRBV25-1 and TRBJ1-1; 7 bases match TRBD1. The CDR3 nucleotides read TGTGCCAGCAGTGAAATACAGGGGAATGATGAAGCTTTCTTT. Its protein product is CASSEIQGNDEAFF.